This passage covers 20 T cell receptor beta chains from one sample sequenced in a study of blood T cells in healthy people across ages. With a J-beta primer mix and a sample-barcoded 5' primer, a second PCR ran about 7 to 12 cycles. One entry per CDR3 protein, called by TCRdb with MiXCR from the 5' RACE reads. This sample yields about 1.6 million distinct CDR3 sequences, of which 30% to 35% are seen a single time; around 10% belongs to the top ten. Source material: blood. The source is a woman aged 25 to 39 in good health.

The chain combines TRBV7-9 with TRBJ2-1; D is ambiguous. CDR3 size: 14 residues. Germline lookup yields CDR1 SEHNR and CDR2 FQNEAQ (reference sequence). V was shortened by 5 bases and J by 5 bases, with 13 bases between the two germline ends. CDR3 DNA sequence: TGTGCCAGCAGCCCCCAACCGGCCAACAATGAGCAGTTCTTC. Translation gives CASSPQPANNEQFF.

This clonotype was found a few times. This chain links TRBV5-6 with TRBJ1-5, with D hard to call. CDR1 and CDR2 (germline): SGHDT, YYEEEE. This CDR3 is built from 12 residues. Deletions cut 4 bases from V and 4 bases from J, with 6 bases between. CDR3 in amino acids: CASSRLNQPQHF. Written as DNA, the CDR3 is TGTGCCAGCAGCCGCCTTAATCAGCCCCAGCATTTT.

This clonotype appeared a few times. This rearrangement joins TRBV9 to TRBJ2-7; perhaps TRBD1 as D (6 bases). Germline-derived CDR1 and CDR2 are SGDLS and YYNGEE. Trimming took off 0 bases at V and 3 bases at J, with 13 bases between the two ends. The CDR3 is 15 residues long. The CDR3 DNA reads as TGTGCCAGCAGCGTAGAACGGACAGCCCACTACGAGCAGTACTTC. Its translation is CASSVERTAHYEQYF.

The chain joins TRBV15 to TRBJ1-5, with unresolved D. Germline lookup yields CDR1 LNHNV and CDR2 YYDKDF (reference sequence). V lost 1 base and J 1 base, leaving 5 bases between the germline ends. The CDR3 is 14 amino acids. The CDR3 protein is CATSRGRSNQPQHF. The CDR3 DNA reads as TGTGCCACCAGCAGAGGTCGGAGCAATCAGCCCCAGCATTTT.

This clonotype occurred a few times. The gene calls are TRBV2 and TRBJ2-1; TRBD1 is a possible D gene (6 bases). Germline assignment: CDR1 SNHLY and CDR2 FYNNEI. V dropped 6 bases and J dropped 6 bases, with 9 bases sitting between them. The CDR3 has 12 residues. This CDR3 reads CASRQGFNEQFF. CDR3 in DNA: TGTGCCAGCAGACAGGGTTTCAATGAGCAGTTCTTC.

V usage is TRBV18 and J usage is TRBJ2-5; 8 positions agree with TRBD1. The CDR3 extends over 16 amino acids. Per the germline V gene, CDR1 is KGHSH and CDR2 is LQKENI. V shed 5 bases, J shed 7 bases, and the junction held 15 bases outside the gene matches. The CDR3 spells CASSSGQGDPIGTQYF. CDR3 in DNA: TGTGCCAGCTCATCCGGACAGGGTGACCCAATTGGGACCCAGTACTTC. Supplemented by reference TRBV18 and TRBJ2-5, the full variable domain reads NAGVMQNPRHLVRRRGQEARLRCSPMKGHSHVYWYRQLPEEGLKFMVYLQKENIIDESGMPKERFSAEFPKEGPSILRIQQVVRGDSAAYFCASSSGQGDPIGTQYFGPGTRLLVL.

The chain combines TRBV29-1 with TRBJ1-1; 7 positions agree with TRBD1. The CDR3 is 14 residues long. J lost 0 bases, V lost 5 bases, and 6 bases had no gene match. Germline-derived CDR1 and CDR2 are SQVTM and ANQGSEA. The CDR3 region has the DNA TGCAGCGTTCTACAGACAGGGCTGAACACTGAAGCTTTCTTT. It yields the protein CSVLQTGLNTEAFF.

The V gene is TRBV7-2, the J gene TRBJ1-6, with D possibly matching TRBD1 (6 bases). This CDR3 is built from 14 residues. V lost 3 bases to trimming and J lost 8 bases, with 11 bases between them. Germline V gene sequence: CDR1 SGHTA, CDR2 FQGNSA. The CDR3 sequence is CASSFSRGDSPLHF. The CDR3 DNA follows: TGTGCCAGCAGCTTCAGCAGGGGCGATTCACCCCTCCACTTT.

The genes are TRBV7-9 and TRBJ1-5, with 8 bases lining up with TRBD1. J lost 5 bases, V lost 5 bases, and 14 bases had no gene match. CDR1 SEHNR and CDR2 FQNEAQ come from the germline V gene (reference sequence). The CDR3 covers 17 residues. The DNA for the CDR3 is TGTGCCAGCAGCCCGAGAGGACAGGGTGATAGGGATCAGCCCCAGCATTTT. Protein product: CASSPRGQGDRDQPQHF.

This clonotype was recorded a few times. The rearrangement joins TRBV12-3 or TRBV12-4 to TRBJ2-7, with 9 bases identical to TRBD1. The trim removed 6 bases at V and 5 bases at J, leaving 5 bases unmatched. CDR3 length: 13 residues. CDR3 nucleotides: TGTGCCAGCAGAGGACAGGGGAGGAACGAGCAGTACTTC. Translating it yields CASRGQGRNEQYF.

The sample holds a few counts of this clonotype. The V call is TRBV7-8, the J call TRBJ2-5; 10 bases line up with TRBD1. Germline V gene data show CDR1 as SGHVS and CDR2 as FQNEAQ. The length of the CDR3 is 14 residues. V lost 2 bases and J lost 11; bases outside the gene matches: 8. The CDR3, as DNA: TGTGCCAGCAGCTTACGACAGGGGGCAGGGGGGCAGTACTTC. Its protein is CASSLRQGAGGQYF.

The CDR3 DNA reads TGTGCCAGCAAAACGGGAGGGCACACAGATACGCAGTATTTT. Translated, it gives CASKTGGHTDTQYF. The gene calls are TRBV7-9 and TRBJ2-3; TRBD2 agrees at 8 bases. V dropped 7 bases and J dropped 2; count of bases not matched to a gene: 5. This CDR3 contains 14 residues. Germline CDR1 SEHNR, CDR2 FQNEAQ (reference sequence).

This clonotype came up a few times. The chain carries TRBV20-1 and TRBJ2-1; the D gene is possibly TRBD2 (5 bases). Germline V CDR1 and CDR2: DFQATT, SNEGSKA (reference sequence). The CDR3 has 13 amino acids. Trimming took off 3 bases at V and 9 bases at J, with 15 bases between the two ends. The CDR3 DNA reads TGCAGTGCTAGGGACTCCCTCCTAGGTGAGCAGTTCTTC. This codes for CSARDSLLGEQFF.

CDR3 region: CASSQDIGGANTEAFF. CDR3 nucleotide sequence: TGTGCCAGCAGCCAAGATATAGGAGGGGCGAACACTGAAGCTTTCTTT. V is TRBV14 and J is TRBJ1-1; D possibly corresponds to TRBD1 (5 bases). The CDR3 runs 16 residues. V dropped 0 bases and J dropped 1 base, with 12 bases sitting between them. Germline V gene lookup returns CDR1 SGHDN and CDR2 FVKESK.

In this sample, this clonotype turned up many times. The V call is TRBV29-1, the J call TRBJ2-5; TRBD1 matches 8 bases. CDR1 is SQVTM and CDR2 is ANQGSEA in the germline V gene. The length of the CDR3 is 14 residues. V lost 3 bases to trimming and J lost 6 bases; unmatched junction nucleotides: 9. DNA for the CDR3: TGCAGCGTTGATGAGACAGGGGTGGGAAAGACCCAGTACTTC. Its translation: CSVDETGVGKTQYF.

In nucleotides, the CDR3 is TGTGCCAGCAGCTTAGGGCGGGAGGCCTGCTCGTCTCAAGAGACCCAGTACTTC. Amino acids: CASSLGREACSSQETQYF. The V gene is TRBV7-9, the J gene TRBJ2-5; TRBD2 matches 8 bases. The CDR3 loop spans 18 amino acids. CDR1 SEHNR and CDR2 FQNEAQ come from the germline V gene (reference sequence). V shed 1 base, J shed 2 bases, and the junction held 12 bases outside the gene matches.

As to this clonotype: A junction boundary mismatches the germline segment, possibly from a read error. CDR3 loop: CASREAGGPAEAQYF. The CDR3 DNA reads TGTGCCAGCAGGGAAGCGGGAGGGCCCGCAGAGGCCCAGTACTTC. This rearrangement joins TRBV6-1 to TRBJ2-5; TRBD2 matches at 10 bases. CDR3 length equals 15 residues. Germline loops: CDR1 MNHNS, CDR2 SASEGT.

Only a few counts were recorded for this clonotype. The chain employs TRBV20-1 and TRBJ2-7, with a tentative D call TRBD2 (6 bases). The CDR3 is made up of 15 amino acids. The ends were cut back, 0 bases at V and 2 bases at J, with 14 bases in the middle. Germline V gene lookup returns CDR1 DFQATT and CDR2 SNEGSKA (reference sequence). The DNA of the CDR3 is TGCAGTGCTAGAGATCCGGGGGATACCCCCTACGAGCAGTACTTC. It yields the protein CSARDPGDTPYEQYF.

J is TRBJ1-6 and V is TRBV6-1; possible D gene TRBD1, 6 bases. Trimming cost V 2 bases and J 7 bases, with 15 bases left between them. The germline CDR1 and CDR2 sequences are MNHNS and SASEGT. CDR3 length equals 16 residues. CDR3 DNA: TGTGCCAGCAGTGAACAGGGCAGGGGATCGAATTCACCCCTCCACTTT. Its protein is CASSEQGRGSNSPLHF.

Details on this clonotype: The junction differs from germline at one of its ends, possibly a read error. This sequence joins TRBV29-1 and TRBJ1-1; D is ambiguous. The CDR3 length is 11 residues. Per germline, CDR1 SQVTM and CDR2 ANQGSEA. CDR3 sequence: CSAEQGEEAFF. Written as DNA, the CDR3 is TGCAGCGCTGAACAAGGAGAGGAAGCTTTCTTT.